Below, one T cell receptor (beta chain) is given with its context. The method was immunoSEQ multiplex PCR; TCRdb's version includes in-frame clones alone and lacks a portion of them. The sample has around 180,000 clones, 88% seen once. This sample stems from a study of T cell responses to AZD1222 COVID-19 vaccine. Turning to the study itself: Some second doses came at about 4 weeks and others at about 12 weeks; these were pooled.

The CDR3 runs to 14 residues. V shed 5 bases, J shed 3 bases, and the junction held 5 bases outside the gene matches. Germline V lookup: CDR1 LGHNA, CDR2 YNFKEQ. The sequencing used peripheral blood, collected on day 0 of AZD1222 vaccination. The sequence was collected from an adult in good health. J is TRBJ2-7 and V is TRBV4-2; 9 positions agree with TRBD1. The CDR3 nucleotides are TGTGCCAGCAGCACCGGACAGGGGAGCTACGAGCAGTACTTC. This gives the protein CASSTGQGSYEQYF.